This T cell receptor beta chain came from a study of identical twins listed by TCRdb under 2016. About the study as a whole: To test whether fetal clonotypes persist, this study deep-sequenced TCR alpha and beta repertoires from monozygotic twins, from unrelated adults of various ages, and from cord blood. Replicate twin experiments were performed at different times using different library preparation protocols to rule out contamination.

The CDR3 has 14 amino acids, counting the end cysteine and phenylalanine. The sequence is cut down to CDR3 DNA, 42 bases in frame from base 1. From a lookup of the germline V gene, CDR1 and CDR2 are SGHTA and FQGNSA. Deletion took 4 bases off V and 6 bases off J, with a span of 16 bases between the germline ends. Library preparation used 5' RACE. This sample was sequenced with an Illumina HiSeq 2000. A universal primer binding site was added through template switching, and the final cDNA carried a unique molecular identifier so that TCR cDNA molecules could be counted accurately. Specific primers in the conserved constant-segment region were used to synthesize first-strand cDNA for the TCR alpha and beta chains. To control for contamination, each cDNA library was double barcoded with a SMART-Mk sample barcode plus Illumina barcodes. TruSeq adapter sequences along with Illumina sample barcodes were introduced in two successive PCR steps. TCR alpha and beta cDNA libraries were sequenced on the Illumina HiSeq platform with custom primers. The original pipeline was this. Unique molecular identifiers were extracted from raw reads with MiGEC, and CDR3 positions were determined with MiXCR. For each individual, recombination models were inferred using an EM algorithm with the repgenHMM and IGoR tools. Shared clonotype analysis was performed with the tcR package in R, normalizing sharing by the product of cloneset sizes. To study raw recombination free of thymic and clonal selection effects, out-of-frame nonproductive sequences were analyzed. The public reads were run again by TCRdb, first through fastp at Q25 and then through MiXCR, and only productive beta chains were kept. Entries are consolidated by CDR3 protein sequence, retaining the most common genes and DNA. The V and J calls follow TCRdb's processing rather than the paper's. The sample table holds about 220,000 distinct CDR3 sequences, of which about 7.5% were seen once. The ten largest clonotypes hold around 2.1% of the sample.

This clonotype was seen only a few times. Its antigen is currently not known. Base-call qualities are not available, and no considerably larger clone is one nucleotide away. Overall study results and their limits: Compared with coincidental sharing between unrelated individuals, out-of-frame TCR alpha sequences shared between twins had an excess of sequences with low generation probability. A weaker excess of twin sharing was found in beta out-of-frame sequences because the signal-to-noise ratio was lowered by fewer shared sequences. Because the same donors could not be followed over many years, the conclusions relied on cross-sectional statistical analysis. Fewer insertions were carried by abundant cord blood beta clonotypes, a similar but weaker trend appeared in young adult naive repertoires, and no such trend appeared in memory repertoires. Recombination models systematically underestimated out-of-frame TCR alpha sharing in monozygotic twins but agreed with sharing between unrelated individuals. Invariant T cells such as MAIT and iNKT could partly confound zero-insertion analyses, although diverse VJ usage argued against such confounding for most clonotypes.

Every donor in the study was a healthy Caucasian. The twin cohort comprised three pairs of female monozygotic twins, all aged roughly 18 to 30 years. Miltenyi CD45RO+ enrichment and human naive T-cell isolation kits were used to isolate memory (CD45RO+) and naive T cells from PBMC. Separately, the same data were catalogued under a study of yellow fever vaccine responses in identical twins. Reported in the second study: According to the authors, the vaccine-induced T cell response in identical twins seemed to be partly convergent and partly specific to each individual. In identical twins, the study followed T cell clones that responded to the vaccine with precision.

This receptor was obtained from a woman younger than 35 in good health. Sample: memory (CD45RO+) T cells sorted from blood. This specimen's cell subset or site label, interpreted: CD45RO+ enriched T cells. The sequence joins TRBV7-2 to TRBJ2-7; the D gene is perhaps TRBD1 or TRBD2, each of them matching over 5 bases. The DNA reads TGTGCCAGCAGCTCGACGCCGGGAAGGGGCGAGCAGTACTTC. The translation is CASSSTPGRGEQYF.